This T cell receptor beta chain came from a study of cytomegalovirus exposure and HLA in healthy donors. Germline V gene data show CDR1 as LGHNA and CDR2 as YSLEER. This CDR3 is 15 amino acids long. Between the trimmed V and J ends, which lost 0 bases and 4 bases, there was a span of 13 bases. PCR primers comprised 60 Vbeta and 13 Jbeta primers. Assay used: immunoSEQ multiplex PCR; TCRdb lists only in-frame clones, some missing. The sample comprises approximately 110,000 clones, around 78% of which are singletons, and roughly 4% rests with the top ten. This TCR derives from a man aged 35 to 55 in good health and CMV-seronegative. The rearrangement uses TRBV4-3 and TRBJ2-7; D is possibly TRBD2 (6 bases). The sample was PBMCs. The CDR3 loop reads CASSQDRRAAYEQYF. The CDR3 DNA sequence: TGCGCCAGCAGCCAAGATAGGAGGGCAGCGTACGAGCAGTACTTC.